This entry features one T cell receptor (beta chain) sequence. The antigen is not known. The treatment was: oral pan-JAK inhibitor, 5-10 mg twice daily. Reverse transcribed after extraction, RNA yielded cDNA as the sequencing template. The assay was immunoSEQ multiplex PCR, and TCRdb's table has in-frame clones only and misses some. Among 130,000 or so clones listed, around 87% were seen once. Trimming removed 2 bases from V and 4 bases from J, with 12 bases in between. Per the germline V gene, CDR1 is SQVTM and CDR2 is ANQGSEA. There are 13 residues in the CDR3. The data were obtained in a study of CD8+ T cells in alopecia areata. Regarding the study as a whole: It was lesional scalp, especially alopecia totalis/universalis, that showed higher clonality than normal scalp. Mice showed clearer TCR sharing than patients did, a gap that was possibly HLA-related.

The sequence derives from a human donor with alopecia areata. Source: CD8+ T cells sorted from blood, taken at week 4, from a patient treated with tofacitinib. The chain couples TRBV29-1 to TRBJ2-7; maybe TRBD1 (6 bases). The CDR3 spells CSVELDRSYEQYF. CDR3 bases: TGCAGCGTTGAATTGGACAGATCATACGAGCAGTACTTC.